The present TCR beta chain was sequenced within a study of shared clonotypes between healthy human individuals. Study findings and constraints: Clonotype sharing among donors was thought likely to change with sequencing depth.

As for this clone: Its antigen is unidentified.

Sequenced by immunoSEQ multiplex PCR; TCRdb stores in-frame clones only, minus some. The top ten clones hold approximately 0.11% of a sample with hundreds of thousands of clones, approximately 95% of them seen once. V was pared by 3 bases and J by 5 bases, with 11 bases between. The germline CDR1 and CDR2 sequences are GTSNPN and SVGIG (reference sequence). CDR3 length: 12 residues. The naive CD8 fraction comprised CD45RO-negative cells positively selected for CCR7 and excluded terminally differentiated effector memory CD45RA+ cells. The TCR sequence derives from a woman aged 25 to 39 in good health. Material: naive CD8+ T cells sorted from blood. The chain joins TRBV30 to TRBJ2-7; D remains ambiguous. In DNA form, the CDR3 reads TGTGCCTGGAGCCTGAGCGCGGACGAGCAGTACTTC. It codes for CAWSLSADEQYF. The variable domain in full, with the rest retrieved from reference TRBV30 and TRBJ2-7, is SQTIHQWPATLVQPVGSPLSLECTVEGTSNPNLYWYRQAAGRGLQLLFYSVGIGQISSEVPQNLSASRPQDRQFILSSKKLLLSDSGFYLCAWSLSADEQYFGPGTRLTVT.